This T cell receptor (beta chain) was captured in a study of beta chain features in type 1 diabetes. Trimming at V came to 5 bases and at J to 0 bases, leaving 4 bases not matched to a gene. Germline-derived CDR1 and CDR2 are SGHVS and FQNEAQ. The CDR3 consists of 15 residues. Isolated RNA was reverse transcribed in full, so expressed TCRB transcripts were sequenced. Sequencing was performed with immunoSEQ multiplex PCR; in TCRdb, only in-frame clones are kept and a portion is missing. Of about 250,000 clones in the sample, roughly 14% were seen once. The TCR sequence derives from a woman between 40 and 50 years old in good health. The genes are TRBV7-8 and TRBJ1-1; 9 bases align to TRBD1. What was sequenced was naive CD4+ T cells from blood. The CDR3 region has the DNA TGTGCCAGCAGCCGGGGACAGGGCTTGAACACTGAAGCTTTCTTT. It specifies CASSRGQGLNTEAFF.